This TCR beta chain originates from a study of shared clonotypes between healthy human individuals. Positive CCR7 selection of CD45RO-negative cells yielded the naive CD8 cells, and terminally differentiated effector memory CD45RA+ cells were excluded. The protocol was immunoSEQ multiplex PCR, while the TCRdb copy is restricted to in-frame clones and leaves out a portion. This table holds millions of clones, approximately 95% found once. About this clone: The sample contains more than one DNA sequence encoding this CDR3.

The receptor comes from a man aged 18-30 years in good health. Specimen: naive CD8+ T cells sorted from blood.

The CDR3 DNA sequence: TGTGCCAGCAGCCCCCCGACGGACTCTGGAAACACCATATATTTT. The encoded protein is CASSPPTDSGNTIYF. The rearrangement links TRBV7-9 to TRBJ1-3; no clear D gene. The germline V gene has CDR1 SEHNR and CDR2 FQNEAQ (reference sequence). With 5 bases removed from V and 0 bases from J, the gap between germline ends came to 11 bases. The CDR3 totals 15 residues.